Below, one TCR beta chain is given with its context. Germline CDR1 reads MNHEY; CDR2 reads SVGAGI. Trimming took off 7 bases at V and 2 bases at J, with 11 bases between the two ends. CDR3 length equals 13 residues. Unsorted PBMC DNA underwent sequencing on ten immunoSEQ deep assay plates. Using immunoSEQ multiplex PCR, the repertoire was profiled, and TCRdb retains in-frame clones only, with some absent. The sample shows 450,000 to 500,000 clones, over 70% of them seen only once. This sample was included in a study of shared clonotypes between healthy human individuals. The clonotype comes from a woman aged 40 to 50 in good health. Some clones in this sample may be carry-over from other donors' samples. The specimen sequenced was PBMCs. V and J are TRBV6-5 and TRBJ1-2, with D hard to call. The CDR3 is CASTTAGNYGYTF. CDR3 in DNA: TGTGCCAGCACCACGGCGGGCAACTATGGCTACACCTTC.